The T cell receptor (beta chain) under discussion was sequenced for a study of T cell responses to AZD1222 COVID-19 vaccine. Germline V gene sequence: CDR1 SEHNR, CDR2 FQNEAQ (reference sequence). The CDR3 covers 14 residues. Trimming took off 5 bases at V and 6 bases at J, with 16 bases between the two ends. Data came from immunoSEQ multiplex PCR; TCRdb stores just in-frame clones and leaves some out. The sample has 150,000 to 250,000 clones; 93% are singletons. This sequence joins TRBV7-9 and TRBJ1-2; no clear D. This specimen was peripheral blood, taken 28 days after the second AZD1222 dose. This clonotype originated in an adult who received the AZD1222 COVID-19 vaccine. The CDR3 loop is CASSTLVVYDGYTF. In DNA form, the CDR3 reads TGTGCCAGCAGCACCCTCGTAGTTTACGATGGCTACACCTTC.